This T cell receptor (beta chain) was recorded in a study of T-cell memory formation after mild COVID-19. TCRdb reprocessed the 5' RACE reads with MiXCR, giving one entry per CDR3 protein. The sample lists roughly 160,000 distinct CDR3 sequences, 11% occurring once. In this sample, this clonotype turned up a few times. CDR1 LGHDT and CDR2 YNNKEL come from the germline V gene (reference sequence). The CDR3 consists of 16 residues. J gave up 2 bases and V 4 bases, and 10 bases lay outside the gene matches. The source is a man younger than 35 who had mild COVID-19 (a few samples of this study predate the infection). Cell type and time point are not known. Material for sequencing was PBMCs or a T cell subset sorted from them (not recorded which). The V call is TRBV3-1, the J call TRBJ1-2, with 7 bases matching TRBD1. CDR3 sequence reads: CASSPTYRGVNYGYTF. The CDR3 DNA follows: TGTGCCAGCAGCCCCACCTACAGGGGCGTCAACTATGGCTACACCTTC.